The clone carrying this T cell receptor (beta chain) was counted ten times or more. These data come from a study of T-cell reconstitution after alpha-beta-depleted transplantation in children. The CDR3 has 14 residues. Germline lookup yields CDR1 SGHTA and CDR2 FQGTGA. The V end was cut by 1 base, the J end by 3 bases, with 10 bases between. Researchers prepared the TCRbeta library using unique molecular identifiers, the study reports. TCRdb reanalysed the PCR reads using MiXCR and keeps one entry per CDR3 protein. The table records 45,000 to 55,000 distinct CDR3 sequences, about 9% of them present only once.

The chain is built from TRBV7-3 and TRBJ2-7; weak D call: TRBD2 (5 bases). The receptor comes from a male patient between 2 and 10 years old who had a stem cell transplant for chronic granulomatous disease, so the T cells may come from the graft donor. The sequencing used PBMCs, mostly from graft donor cells, collected 60 days after TCRalphabeta/CD19-depleted stem cell transplant. The CDR3 nucleotides read TGTGCCAGCAGCTTAAGTGGGAGTAGCTACGAGCAGTACTTC. This gives the protein CASSLSGSSYEQYF.